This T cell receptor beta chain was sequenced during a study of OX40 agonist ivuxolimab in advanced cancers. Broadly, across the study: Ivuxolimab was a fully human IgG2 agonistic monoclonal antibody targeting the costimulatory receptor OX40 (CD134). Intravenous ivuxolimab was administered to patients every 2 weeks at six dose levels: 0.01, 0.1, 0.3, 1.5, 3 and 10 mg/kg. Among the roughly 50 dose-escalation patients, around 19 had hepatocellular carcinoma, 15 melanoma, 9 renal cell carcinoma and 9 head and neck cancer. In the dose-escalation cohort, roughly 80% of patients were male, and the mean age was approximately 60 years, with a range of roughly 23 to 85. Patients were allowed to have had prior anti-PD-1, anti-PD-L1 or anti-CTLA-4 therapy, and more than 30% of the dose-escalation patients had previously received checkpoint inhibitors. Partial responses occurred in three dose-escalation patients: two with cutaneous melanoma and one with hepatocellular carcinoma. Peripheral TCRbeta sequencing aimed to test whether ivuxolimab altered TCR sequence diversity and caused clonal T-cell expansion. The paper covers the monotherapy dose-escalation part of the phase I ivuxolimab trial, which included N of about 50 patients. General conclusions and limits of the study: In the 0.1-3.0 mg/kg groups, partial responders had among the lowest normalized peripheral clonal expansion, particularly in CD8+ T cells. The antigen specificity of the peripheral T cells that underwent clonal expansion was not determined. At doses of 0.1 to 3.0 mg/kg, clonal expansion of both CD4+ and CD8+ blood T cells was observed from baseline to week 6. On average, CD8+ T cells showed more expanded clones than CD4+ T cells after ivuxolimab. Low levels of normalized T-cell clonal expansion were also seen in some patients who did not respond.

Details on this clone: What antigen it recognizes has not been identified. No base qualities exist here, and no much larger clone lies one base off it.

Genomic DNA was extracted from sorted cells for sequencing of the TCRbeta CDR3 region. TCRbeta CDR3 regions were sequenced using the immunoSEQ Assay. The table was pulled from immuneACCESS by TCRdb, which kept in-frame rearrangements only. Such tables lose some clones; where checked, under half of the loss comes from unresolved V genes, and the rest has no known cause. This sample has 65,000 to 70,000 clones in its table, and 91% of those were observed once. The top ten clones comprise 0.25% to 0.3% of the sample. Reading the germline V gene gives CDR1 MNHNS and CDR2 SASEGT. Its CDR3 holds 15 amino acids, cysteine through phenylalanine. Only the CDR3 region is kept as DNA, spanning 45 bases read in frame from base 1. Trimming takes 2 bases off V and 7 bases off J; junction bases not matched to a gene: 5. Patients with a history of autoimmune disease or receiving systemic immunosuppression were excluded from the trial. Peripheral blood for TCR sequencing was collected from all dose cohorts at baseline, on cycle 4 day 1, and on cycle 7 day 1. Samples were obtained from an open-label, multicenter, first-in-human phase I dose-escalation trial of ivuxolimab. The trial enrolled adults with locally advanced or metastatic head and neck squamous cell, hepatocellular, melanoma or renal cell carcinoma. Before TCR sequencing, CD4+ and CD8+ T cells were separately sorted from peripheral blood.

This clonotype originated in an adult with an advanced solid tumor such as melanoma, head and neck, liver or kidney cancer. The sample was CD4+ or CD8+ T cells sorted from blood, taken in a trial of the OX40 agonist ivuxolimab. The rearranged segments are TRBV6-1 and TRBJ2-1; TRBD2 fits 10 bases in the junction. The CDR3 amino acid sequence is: CASSELAGVANEQFF. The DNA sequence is TGTGCCAGCAGTGAACTAGCGGGAGTGGCTAATGAGCAGTTCTTC.